This entry features one T cell receptor (beta chain) sequence. What it binds is unknown. This entry belongs to a study of PD-L1 blockade in urothelial cancer. Study details: About 85% of the 29 patients were males with bladder-origin urothelial cancer. Tumor samples had a median of roughly 1,400 T cells. Overall study results and limits: Durable-benefit patients showed a higher share of tumor-infiltrating T cells.

The assay was immunoSEQ multiplex PCR, and TCRdb's table has in-frame clones only and misses some. Among more than 35,000 clones listed, roughly a third were seen once. The CDR3 consists of 17 residues. V was trimmed by 5 bases and J by 0 bases, leaving 19 bases between them. CDR1 is LNHDA, CDR2 SQIVND, per germline (reference sequence). Locally advanced or metastatic urothelial carcinoma was diagnosed in the patients. The sequencing here drew on tumor tissue, taken before atezolizumab (anti-PD-L1) treatment. This sequence originates from a man in his sixties with urothelial cancer. The gene calls are TRBV19 and TRBJ1-2, with TRBD1 as a possible D gene (5 bases). Here the CDR3 DNA reads TGTGCCAGTAGTCACCAGGGAGGTGGGGTAGCTAACTATGGCTACACCTTC. Amino acids: CASSHQGGGVANYGYTF.